This T cell receptor beta chain appears in the sequencing data of a study of T cells in Graves' hyperthyroidism and ophthalmopathy. The overall study: Pretreatment peripheral blood was obtained at initial diagnosis. Study outcomes and limitations: With a median lead of 6.5 months before onset, the model predicted ophthalmopathy.

The CDR3 regions of TCR beta were amplified from RNA transcripts. TCR CDR3 underwent first-round RT-PCR with the HTBI primer set. TCRdb called the multiplex PCR reads again in MiXCR, with one record for every CDR3 protein. The sample holds some 770,000 distinct CDR3 sequences, about a sixth seen once. Germline V gives CDR1 DFQATT, CDR2 SNEGSKA (reference sequence). The CDR3 sequence is 12 residues long. Patients counted as stable if ophthalmopathy did not develop within 18 months. PBMCs came from around 10 ml fresh peripheral blood. Details on this clonotype: The antigen remains unidentified. A much larger clone sits a single nucleotide away, making a read error possible.

The chain carries TRBV20-1 and TRBJ1-1; D uncertain. The sequenced sample consisted of blood. This TCR was recovered from a man between 18 and 35 years old with Graves' hyperthyroidism. The CDR3 DNA reads TGCAGTGCTAGAGCTTGGCACACTGGAGCTTTCTTT. Translating gives CSARAWHTGAFF.